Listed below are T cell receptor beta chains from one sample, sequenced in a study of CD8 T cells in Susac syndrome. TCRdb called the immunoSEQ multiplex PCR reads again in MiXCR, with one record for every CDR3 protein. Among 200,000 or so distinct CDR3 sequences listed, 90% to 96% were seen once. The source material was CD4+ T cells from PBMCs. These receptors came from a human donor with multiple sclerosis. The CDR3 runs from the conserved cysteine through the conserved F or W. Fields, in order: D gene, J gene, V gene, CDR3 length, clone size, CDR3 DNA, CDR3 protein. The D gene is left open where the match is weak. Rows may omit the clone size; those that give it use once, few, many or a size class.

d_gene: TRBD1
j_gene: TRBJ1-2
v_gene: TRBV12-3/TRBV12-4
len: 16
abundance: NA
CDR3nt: TGTGCCAGCAGCTCCGGGACAGTACTTCAGGACTATGGCTACACCTTC
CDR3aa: CASSSGTVLQDYGYTF

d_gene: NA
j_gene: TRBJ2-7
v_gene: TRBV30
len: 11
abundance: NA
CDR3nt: TGTGCCTGGTCCAGTGGGGACGAGCAGTACTTC
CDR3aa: CAWSSGDEQYF

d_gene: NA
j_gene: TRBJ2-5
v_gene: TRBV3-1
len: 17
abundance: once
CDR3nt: TGTGCCAGCAGCCAAGATCCGAACTCAGGGTTGACGGAGACCCAGTACTTC
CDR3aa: CASSQDPNSGLTETQYF

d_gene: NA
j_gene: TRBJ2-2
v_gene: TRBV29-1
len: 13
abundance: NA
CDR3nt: TGCAGCGTTGGTGTAGGGGCGGGCGGGGAGCTGTTTTTT
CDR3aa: CSVGVGAGGELFF

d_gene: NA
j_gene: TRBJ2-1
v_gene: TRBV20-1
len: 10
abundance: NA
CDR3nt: TGCAGTGCTAGTCGGAATGAGCAGTTCTTC
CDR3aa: CSASRNEQFF

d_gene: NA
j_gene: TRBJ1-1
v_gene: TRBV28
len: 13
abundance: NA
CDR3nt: TGTGCCAGCAGTTCCAGGGACGTAAAGGGAGCTTTCTTT
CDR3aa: CASSSRDVKGAFF

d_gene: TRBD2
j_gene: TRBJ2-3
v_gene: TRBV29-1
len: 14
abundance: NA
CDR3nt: TGCAGCGTTGGGATGGGGGGGATAACAGATACGCAGTATTTT
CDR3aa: CSVGMGGITDTQYF

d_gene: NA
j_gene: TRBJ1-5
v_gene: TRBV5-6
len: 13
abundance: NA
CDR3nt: TGTGCCAGCAGCTTCGATAGCAATCAGCCCCAGCATTTT
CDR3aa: CASSFDSNQPQHF

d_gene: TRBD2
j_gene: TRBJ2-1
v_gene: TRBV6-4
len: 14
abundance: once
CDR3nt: TGTGCCAGCAGTATAGCGGGGGGGCGAAATGAGCAGTTCTTC
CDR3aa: CASSIAGGRNEQFF

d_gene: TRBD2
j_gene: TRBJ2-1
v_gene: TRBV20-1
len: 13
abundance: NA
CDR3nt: TGCAGTGCTACTAGCGGGGGGATAGATGAGCAGTTCTTC
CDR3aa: CSATSGGIDEQFF

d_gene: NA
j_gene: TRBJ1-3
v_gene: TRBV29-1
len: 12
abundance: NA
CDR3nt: TGCAGCGCTGGGCGGTTGGATAACACCATATATTTT
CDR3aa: CSAGRLDNTIYF

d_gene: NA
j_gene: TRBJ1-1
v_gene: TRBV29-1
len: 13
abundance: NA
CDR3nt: TGCAGCGCCGACGGGTCGTATGGGACTGAAGCTTTCTTT
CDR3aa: CSADGSYGTEAFF

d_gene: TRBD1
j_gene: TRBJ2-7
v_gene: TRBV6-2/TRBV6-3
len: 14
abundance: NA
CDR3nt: TGTGCCATCCTCAGAGGTAGGGGGCATTCCGAGCAGTACTTC
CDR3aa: CAILRGRGHSEQYF

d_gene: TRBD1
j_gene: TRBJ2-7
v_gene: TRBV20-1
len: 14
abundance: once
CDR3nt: TGCAGTGCCACCGGGACAGGGGGGTCCTACGAGCAGTACTTC
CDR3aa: CSATGTGGSYEQYF

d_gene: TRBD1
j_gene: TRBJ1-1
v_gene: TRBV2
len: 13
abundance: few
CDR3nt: TGTGCCAGCAGTGGACAGGGTTACACTGAAGCTTTCTTT
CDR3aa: CASSGQGYTEAFF

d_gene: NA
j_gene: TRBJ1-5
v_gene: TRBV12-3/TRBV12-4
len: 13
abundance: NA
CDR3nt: TGTGCCAGCACCGGACAGAGCAATCAGCCCCAGCATTTT
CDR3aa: CASTGQSNQPQHF

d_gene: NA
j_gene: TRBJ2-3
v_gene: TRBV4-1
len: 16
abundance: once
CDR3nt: TGCGCCAGCAGCCAAGATCGGGGCGGGGTCACAGATACGCAGTATTTT
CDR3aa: CASSQDRGGVTDTQYF

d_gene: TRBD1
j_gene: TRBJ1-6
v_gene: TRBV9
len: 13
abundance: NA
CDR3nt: TGTGCCAGCAACAGGGGGGAGGGTTCACCCCTCCACTTT
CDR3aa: CASNRGEGSPLHF

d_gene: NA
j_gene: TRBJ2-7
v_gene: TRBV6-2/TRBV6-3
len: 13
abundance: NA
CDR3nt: TGTGCCAGCAGTTTAACACCCGATGCATTTAAGTACTTC
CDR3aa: CASSLTPDAFKYF

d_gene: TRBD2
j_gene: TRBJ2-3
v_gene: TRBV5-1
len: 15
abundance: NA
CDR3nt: TGCGCCAGCAGCTGGACTAGCGCTAGCACAGATACGCAGTATTTT
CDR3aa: CASSWTSASTDTQYF

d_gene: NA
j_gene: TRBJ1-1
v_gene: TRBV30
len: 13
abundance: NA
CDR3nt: TGTGCCTGGAGTGTACAGAGACCCACTGAAGCTTTCTTT
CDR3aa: CAWSVQRPTEAFF

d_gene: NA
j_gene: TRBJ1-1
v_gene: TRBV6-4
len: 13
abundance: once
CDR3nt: TGTGCCAGCAGTGAAGGAGTGGGCACTGAAGCTTTCTTT
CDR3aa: CASSEGVGTEAFF

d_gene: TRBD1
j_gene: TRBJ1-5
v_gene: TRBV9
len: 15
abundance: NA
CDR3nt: TGTGCCAGCAGCTTCGGGACAGGAGCTAATCAGCCCCAGCATTTT
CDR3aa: CASSFGTGANQPQHF

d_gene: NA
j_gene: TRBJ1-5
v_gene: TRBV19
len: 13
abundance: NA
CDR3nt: TGTGCCAGTAGTTTCCTCGGGAATCAGCCCCAGCATTTT
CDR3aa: CASSFLGNQPQHF

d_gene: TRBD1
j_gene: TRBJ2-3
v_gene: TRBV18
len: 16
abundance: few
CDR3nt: TGTGCCAGCTCACCACCTGCAGGGGGAGGCACAGATACGCAGTATTTT
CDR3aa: CASSPPAGGGTDTQYF

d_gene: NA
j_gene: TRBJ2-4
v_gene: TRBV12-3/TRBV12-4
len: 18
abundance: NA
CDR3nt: TGTGCCAGCAGTTCACAGGGACCAGGCACGGGTCCTATTGACATTCAGTACTTC
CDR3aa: CASSSQGPGTGPIDIQYF

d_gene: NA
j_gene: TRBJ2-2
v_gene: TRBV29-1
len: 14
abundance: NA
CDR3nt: TGCAGCGTTGCAGGACATACTAACACCGGGGAGCTGTTTTTT
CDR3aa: CSVAGHTNTGELFF

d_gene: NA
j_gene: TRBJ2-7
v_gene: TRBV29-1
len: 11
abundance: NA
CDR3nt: TGCAGCGTTAAAACAGGATACGAGCAGTACTTC
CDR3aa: CSVKTGYEQYF

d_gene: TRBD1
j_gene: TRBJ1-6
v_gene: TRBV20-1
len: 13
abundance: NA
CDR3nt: TGCAGTGCTCCACGGACAGGGGCTGTCACCCTCCACTTT
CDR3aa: CSAPRTGAVTLHF

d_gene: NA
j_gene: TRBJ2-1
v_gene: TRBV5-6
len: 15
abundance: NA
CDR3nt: TGTGCCAGCAGCTTGGTTGGAGAATCCTACAATGAGCAGTTCTTC
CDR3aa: CASSLVGESYNEQFF

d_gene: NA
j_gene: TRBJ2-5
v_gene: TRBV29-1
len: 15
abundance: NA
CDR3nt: TGCAGCGTGGAGCTAGCGGAGGGGGATGAAGAGACCCAGTACTTC
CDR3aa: CSVELAEGDEETQYF

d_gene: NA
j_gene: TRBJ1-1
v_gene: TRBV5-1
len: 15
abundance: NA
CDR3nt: TGCGCCAGCAGCTTGGCCCTCGGGAGGGGCACTGAAGCTTTCTTT
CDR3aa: CASSLALGRGTEAFF

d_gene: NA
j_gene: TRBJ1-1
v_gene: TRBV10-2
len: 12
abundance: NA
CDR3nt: TGCGCCAGCAGGCGGGAGAACACTGAAGCTTTCTTT
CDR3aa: CASRRENTEAFF

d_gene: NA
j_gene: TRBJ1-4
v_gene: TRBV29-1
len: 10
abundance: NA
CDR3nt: TGCAGCGTTGGTAATGAAAAACTGTTTTTT
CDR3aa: CSVGNEKLFF

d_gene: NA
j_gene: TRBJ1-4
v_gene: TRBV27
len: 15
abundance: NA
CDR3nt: TGTGCCAGCAGTTTATATGGTCGGAACAATGAAAAACTGTTTTTT
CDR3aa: CASSLYGRNNEKLFF

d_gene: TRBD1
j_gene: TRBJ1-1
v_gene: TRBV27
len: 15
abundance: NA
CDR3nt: TGTGCCAGCAGTTCTACCAGGGGGCCCAGGACTGAAGCTTTCTTT
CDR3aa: CASSSTRGPRTEAFF

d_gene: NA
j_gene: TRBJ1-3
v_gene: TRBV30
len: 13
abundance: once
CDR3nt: TGTGCCTTCGAACAGAGACCTGGAAACACCATATATTTT
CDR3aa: CAFEQRPGNTIYF

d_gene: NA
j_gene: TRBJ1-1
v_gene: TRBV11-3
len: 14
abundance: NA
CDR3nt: TGTGCCAGCAGCTCCCTTGCGGGTGGCACTGAAGCTTTCTTT
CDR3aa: CASSSLAGGTEAFF

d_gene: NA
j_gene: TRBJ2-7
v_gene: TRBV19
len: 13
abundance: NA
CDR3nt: TGTGCCAGTAGTATCCGGGAGCCGGACGAGCAGTACTTC
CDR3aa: CASSIREPDEQYF